The T cell receptor (beta chain) described here comes from a study of T cell responses to AZD1222 COVID-19 vaccine. Study results and limitations: Females made up more of the donors, who were largely white British, and clonal diversity may have come out too low. No repertoire was sampled before or during the peak T cell response, only after it.

Germline V CDR1 and CDR2: LGHDT, YNNKEL (reference sequence). V lost 1 base, J lost 5 bases, and 17 bases lay in between. The CDR3 contains 16 residues. Only in-frame clones appear in the TCRdb table, and some are missing; sequencing was by immunoSEQ multiplex PCR. The sample records 150,000 to 200,000 clones, 85% to 90% being singletons. Concerning this clone: What it recognizes is unknown.

The clonotype comes from an adult in good health. The chain employs TRBV3-1 (or the pseudogene TRBV3-2) and TRBJ2-5; TRBD2 might be the D (5 bases). The sample consisted of peripheral blood, taken on day 0 of AZD1222 vaccination. CDR3 loop: CASSQAGSVAQETQYF. The CDR3 bases are TGTGCCAGCAGCCAAGCTGGGAGCGTGGCCCAGGAGACCCAGTACTTC.